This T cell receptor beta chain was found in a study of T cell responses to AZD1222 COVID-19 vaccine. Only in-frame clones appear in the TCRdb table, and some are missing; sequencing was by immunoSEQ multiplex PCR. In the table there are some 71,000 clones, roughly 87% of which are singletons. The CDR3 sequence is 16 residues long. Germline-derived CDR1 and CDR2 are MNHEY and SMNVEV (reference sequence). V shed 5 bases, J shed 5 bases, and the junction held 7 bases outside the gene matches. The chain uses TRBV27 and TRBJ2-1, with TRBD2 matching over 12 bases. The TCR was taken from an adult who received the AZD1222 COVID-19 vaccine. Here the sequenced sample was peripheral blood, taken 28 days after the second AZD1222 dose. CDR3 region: CASSPMTSGGDNEQFF. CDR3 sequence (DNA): TGTGCCAGCAGTCCGATGACTAGCGGGGGTGACAATGAGCAGTTCTTC.